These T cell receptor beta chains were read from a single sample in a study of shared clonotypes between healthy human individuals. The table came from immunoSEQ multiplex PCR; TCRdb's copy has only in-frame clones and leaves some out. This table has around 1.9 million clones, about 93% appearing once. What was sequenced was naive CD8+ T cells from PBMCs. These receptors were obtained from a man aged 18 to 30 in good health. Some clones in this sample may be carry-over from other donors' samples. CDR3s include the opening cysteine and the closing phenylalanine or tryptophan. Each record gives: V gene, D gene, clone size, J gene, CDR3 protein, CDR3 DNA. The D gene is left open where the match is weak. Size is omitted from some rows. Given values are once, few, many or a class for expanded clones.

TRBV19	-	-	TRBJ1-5	CASSDSHNQPQHF	TGTGCCAGTAGTGACAGTCACAATCAGCCCCAGCATTTT
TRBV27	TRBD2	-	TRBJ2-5	CASSPRRLAGVETQYF	TGTGCCAGCAGTCCTCGGAGGCTAGCGGGCGTAGAGACCCAGTACTTC
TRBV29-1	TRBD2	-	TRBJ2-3	CSALAGNTDTQYF	TGCAGCGCCTTAGCGGGAAACACAGATACGCAGTATTTT
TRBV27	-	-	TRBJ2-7	CASSPYPGPYEQYF	TGTGCCAGCAGTCCCTACCCTGGACCGTACGAGCAGTACTTC
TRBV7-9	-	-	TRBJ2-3	CASSLGGGPPSTDTQYF	TGTGCCAGCAGCTTAGGAGGGGGTCCCCCAAGCACAGATACGCAGTATTTT
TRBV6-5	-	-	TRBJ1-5	CASSPQVYSNQPQHF	TGTGCCAGCAGTCCACAGGTTTATAGCAATCAGCCCCAGCATTTT
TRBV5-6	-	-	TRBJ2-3	CASSFEGYTDTQYF	TGTGCCAGCAGCTTTGAGGGATACACAGATACGCAGTATTTT
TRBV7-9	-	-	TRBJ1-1	CASSHTVGLNTEAFF	TGTGCCAGCAGCCATACGGTGGGACTAAACACTGAAGCTTTCTTT
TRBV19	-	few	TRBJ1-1	CASSIGRGNTEAFF	TGTGCCAGTAGTATAGGAAGGGGGAACACTGAAGCTTTCTTT
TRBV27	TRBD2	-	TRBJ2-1	CASRRRLAGDEQFF	TGTGCCAGCAGACGAAGACTAGCGGGAGATGAGCAGTTCTTC
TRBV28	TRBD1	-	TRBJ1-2	CASNTETGPYGYTF	TGTGCCAGCAACACAGAGACAGGGCCTTATGGCTACACCTTC
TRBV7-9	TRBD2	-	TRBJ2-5	CASSAGGTQSETQYF	TGTGCCAGCAGCGCGGGGGGGACTCAATCGGAGACCCAGTACTTC
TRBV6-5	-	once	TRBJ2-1	CASSYLGISYNEQFF	TGTGCCAGCAGTTATCTGGGGATCTCCTACAATGAGCAGTTCTTC
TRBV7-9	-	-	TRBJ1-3	CASSFSIRGASGNTIYF	TGTGCCAGCAGCTTTTCAATTCGGGGCGCCTCTGGAAACACCATATATTTT
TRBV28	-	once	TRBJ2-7	CASSLSLGYEQYF	TGTGCCAGCAGTTTGTCCTTAGGCTACGAGCAGTACTTC
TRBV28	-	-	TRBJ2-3	CASSLFPDTQYF	TGTGCCAGCAGTTTATTCCCAGATACGCAGTATTTT
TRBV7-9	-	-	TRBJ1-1	CASSSTRGTEAFF	TGTGCCAGCAGCTCTACAAGGGGCACTGAAGCTTTCTTT
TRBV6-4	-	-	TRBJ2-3	CASSDPATDTQYF	TGTGCCAGCAGTGACCCCGCCACAGATACGCAGTATTTT
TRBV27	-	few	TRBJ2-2	CASSLGITGELFF	TGTGCCAGCAGCCTGGGAATCACCGGGGAGCTGTTTTTT
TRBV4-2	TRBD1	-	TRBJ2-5	CASSQDSERWDRGRETQYF	TGTGCCAGCAGCCAAGATTCTGAACGTTGGGACAGGGGGCGAGAGACCCAGTACTTC
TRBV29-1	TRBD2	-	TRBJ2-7	CSVGQRGGPYEQYF	TGCAGCGTTGGTCAGCGGGGAGGGCCCTACGAGCAGTACTTC
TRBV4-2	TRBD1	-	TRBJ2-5	CASSQVQGAYETQYF	TGTGCCAGCAGCCAAGTACAGGGGGCTTATGAGACCCAGTACTTC
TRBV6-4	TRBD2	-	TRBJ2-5	CASSLRRLAEQETQYF	TGTGCCAGCAGTCTCCGCCGACTAGCGGAACAAGAGACCCAGTACTTC
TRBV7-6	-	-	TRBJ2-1	CASSLHPEGDEQFF	TGTGCCAGCAGCTTACATCCCGAGGGCGATGAGCAGTTCTTC
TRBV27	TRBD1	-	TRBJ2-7	CASAHRGTYEQYF	TGTGCCAGCGCCCACAGGGGAACCTACGAGCAGTACTTC
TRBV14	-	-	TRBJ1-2	CASSFSDSYGYTF	TGTGCCAGCAGCTTTAGCGACAGCTATGGCTACACCTTC
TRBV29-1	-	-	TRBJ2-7	CSALGTVLGEQYF	TGCAGCGCCCTCGGGACCGTACTTGGAGAGCAGTACTTC
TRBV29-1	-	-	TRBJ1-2	CSADGNYGYTF	TGCAGCGCAGACGGGAACTATGGCTACACCTTC
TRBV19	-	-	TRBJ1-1	CATSYSGRTGNTEAFF	TGTGCCACCTCTTACTCCGGTCGAACAGGAAACACTGAAGCTTTCTTT
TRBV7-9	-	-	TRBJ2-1	CASSSRVDEQFF	TGTGCCAGCAGCTCACGGGTTGATGAGCAGTTCTTC